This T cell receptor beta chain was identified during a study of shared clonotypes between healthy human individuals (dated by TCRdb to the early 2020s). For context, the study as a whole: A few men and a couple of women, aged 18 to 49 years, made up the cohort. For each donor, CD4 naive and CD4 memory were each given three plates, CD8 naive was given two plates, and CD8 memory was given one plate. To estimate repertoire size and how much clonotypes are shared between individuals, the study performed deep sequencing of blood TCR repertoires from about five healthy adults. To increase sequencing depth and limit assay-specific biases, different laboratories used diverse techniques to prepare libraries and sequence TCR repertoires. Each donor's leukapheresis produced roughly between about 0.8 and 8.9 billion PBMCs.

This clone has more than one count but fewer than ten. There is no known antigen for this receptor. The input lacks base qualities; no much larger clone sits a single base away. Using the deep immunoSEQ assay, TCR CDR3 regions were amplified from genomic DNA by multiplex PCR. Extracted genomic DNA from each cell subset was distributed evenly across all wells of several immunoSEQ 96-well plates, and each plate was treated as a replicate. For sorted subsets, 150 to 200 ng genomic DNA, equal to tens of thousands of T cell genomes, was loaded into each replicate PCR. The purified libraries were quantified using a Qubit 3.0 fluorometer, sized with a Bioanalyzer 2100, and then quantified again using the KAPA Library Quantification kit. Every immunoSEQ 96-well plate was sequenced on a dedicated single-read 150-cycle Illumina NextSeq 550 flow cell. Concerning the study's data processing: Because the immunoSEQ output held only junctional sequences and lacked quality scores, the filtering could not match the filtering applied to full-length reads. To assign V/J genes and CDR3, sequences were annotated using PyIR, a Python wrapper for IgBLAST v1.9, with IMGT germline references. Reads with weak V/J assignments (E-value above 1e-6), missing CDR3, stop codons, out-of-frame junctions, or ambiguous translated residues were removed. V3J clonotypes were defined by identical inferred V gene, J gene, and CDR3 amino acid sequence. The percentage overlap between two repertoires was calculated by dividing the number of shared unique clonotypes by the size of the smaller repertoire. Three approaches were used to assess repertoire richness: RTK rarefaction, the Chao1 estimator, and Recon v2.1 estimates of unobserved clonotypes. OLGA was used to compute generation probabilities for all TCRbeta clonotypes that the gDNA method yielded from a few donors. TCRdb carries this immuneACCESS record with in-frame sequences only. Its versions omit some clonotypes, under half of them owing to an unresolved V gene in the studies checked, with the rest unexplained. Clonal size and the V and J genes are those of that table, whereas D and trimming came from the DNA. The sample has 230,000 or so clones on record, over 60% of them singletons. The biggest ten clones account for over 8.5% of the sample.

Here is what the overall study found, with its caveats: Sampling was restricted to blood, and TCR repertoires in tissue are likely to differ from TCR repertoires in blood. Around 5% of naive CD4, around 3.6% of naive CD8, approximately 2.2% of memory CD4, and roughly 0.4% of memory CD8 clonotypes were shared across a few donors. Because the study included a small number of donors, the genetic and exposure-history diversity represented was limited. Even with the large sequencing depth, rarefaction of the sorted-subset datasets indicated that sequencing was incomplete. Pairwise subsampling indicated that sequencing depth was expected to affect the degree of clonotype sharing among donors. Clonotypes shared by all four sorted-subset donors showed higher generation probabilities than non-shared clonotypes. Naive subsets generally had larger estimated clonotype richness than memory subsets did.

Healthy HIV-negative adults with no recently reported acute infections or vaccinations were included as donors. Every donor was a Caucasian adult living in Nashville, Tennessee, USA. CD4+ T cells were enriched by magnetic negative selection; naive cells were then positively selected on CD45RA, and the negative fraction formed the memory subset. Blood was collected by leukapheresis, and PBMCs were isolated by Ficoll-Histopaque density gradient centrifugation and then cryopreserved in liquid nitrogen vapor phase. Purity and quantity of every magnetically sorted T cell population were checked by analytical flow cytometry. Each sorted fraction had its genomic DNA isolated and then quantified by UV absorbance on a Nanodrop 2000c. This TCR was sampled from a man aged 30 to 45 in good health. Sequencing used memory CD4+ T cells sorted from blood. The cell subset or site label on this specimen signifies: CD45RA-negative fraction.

The CDR3 sequence is CASSSGSWEETQYF. The nucleotide sequence is TGTGCCAGTAGTAGCGGGAGTTGGGAAGAGACCCAGTACTTC. The rearrangement joined TRBV19 to TRBJ2-5, and 7 junctional nucleotides match TRBD2. Trimming takes 4 bases off V and 3 bases off J; junction bases not matched to a gene: 5. For CDR1 and CDR2, the germline V gene (reference sequence) lists LNHDA and SQIVND. The CDR3 holds 14 amino acids from the cysteine to the phenylalanine. Only the CDR3 DNA is retained, 42 bases long and in frame from the first base. This CDR3, with the reference TRBV19 and TRBJ2-5 proteins standing in past its ends, gives the full variable domain DGGITQSPKYLFRKEGQNVTLSCEQNLNHDAMYWYRQDPGQGLRLIYYSQIVNDFQKGDIAEGYSVSREKKESFPLTVTSAQKNPTAFYLCASSSGSWEETQYFGPGTRLLVL.